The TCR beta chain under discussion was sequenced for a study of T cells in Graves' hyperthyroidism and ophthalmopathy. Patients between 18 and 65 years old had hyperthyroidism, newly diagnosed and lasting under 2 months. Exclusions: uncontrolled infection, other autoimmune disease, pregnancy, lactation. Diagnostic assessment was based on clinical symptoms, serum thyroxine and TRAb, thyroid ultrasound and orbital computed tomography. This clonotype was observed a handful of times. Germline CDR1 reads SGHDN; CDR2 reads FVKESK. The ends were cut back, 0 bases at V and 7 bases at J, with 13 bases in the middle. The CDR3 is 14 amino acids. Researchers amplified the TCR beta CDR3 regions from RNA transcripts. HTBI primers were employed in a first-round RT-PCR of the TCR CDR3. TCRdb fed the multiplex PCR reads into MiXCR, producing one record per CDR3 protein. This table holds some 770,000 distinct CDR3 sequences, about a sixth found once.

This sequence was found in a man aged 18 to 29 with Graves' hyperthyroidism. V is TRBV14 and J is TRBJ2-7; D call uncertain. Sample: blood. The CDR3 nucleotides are TGTGCCAGCAGCCAAGAATCCCGGCCTCGGGAGCAGTACTTC. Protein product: CASSQESRPREQYF.